The present TCR beta chain was sequenced within a study of blood T cell repertoires in COVID-19. Study-wide context: Acute and convalescent COVID-19 specimens originated in the United States, Italy and Spain. T cells, B-cell-depleted T cells, or PBMCs provided the cDNA or gDNA that served as material.

The V segment lost 5 bases and the J segment 0 bases; nucleotides outside the gene matches: 4. This CDR3 region has 15 residues. From germline, CDR1 is LGHNT and CDR2 FRNRAP. Authors' processing steps: Counts of nucleated cells, estimated from reference gene primer amplification, were obtained. Clones were sequenced by immunoSEQ multiplex PCR, and TCRdb holds only the in-frame ones, with some missing. That table supplies the V and J calls and clone size; D and trimming were determined from the DNA. The sample has 300,000 to 400,000 clones, around nine tenths seen once. Cohorts were assigned according to the clinical history that participants reported. This clone was detected once.

The source of this sequence is a woman aged 25 to 39 with acute COVID-19. Sequences were obtained from PBMCs or T cells enriched from blood (not recorded which). The genes are TRBV12-5 and TRBJ1-5; 7 bases are a match to TRBD1. The CDR3 DNA reads TGTGCTAGTGGTCCCCGGGACAGTAGCAATCAGCCCCAGCATTTT. The encoded protein is CASGPRDSSNQPQHF. Variable domain in full (rest from reference TRBV12-5 and TRBJ1-5): DARVTQTPRHKVTEMGQEVTMRCQPILGHNTVFWYRQTMMQGLELLAYFRNRAPLDDSGMPKDRFSAEMPDATLATLKIQPSEPRDSAVYFCASGPRDSSNQPQHFGDGTRLSIL.